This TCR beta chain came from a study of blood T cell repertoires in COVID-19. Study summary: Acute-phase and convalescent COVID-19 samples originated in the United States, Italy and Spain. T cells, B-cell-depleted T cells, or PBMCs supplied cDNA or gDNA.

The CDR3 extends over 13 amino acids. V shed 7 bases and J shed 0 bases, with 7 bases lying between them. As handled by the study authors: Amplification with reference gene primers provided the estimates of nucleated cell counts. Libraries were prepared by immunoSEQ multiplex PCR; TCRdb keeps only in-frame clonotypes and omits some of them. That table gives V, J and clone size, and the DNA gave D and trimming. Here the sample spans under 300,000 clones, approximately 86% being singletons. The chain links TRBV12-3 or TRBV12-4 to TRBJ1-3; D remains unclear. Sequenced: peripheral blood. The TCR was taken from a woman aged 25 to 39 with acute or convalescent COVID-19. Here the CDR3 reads CASTYSSGNTIYF. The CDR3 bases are TGTGCCAGCACATATAGCTCTGGAAACACCATATATTTT.